The next 8 T cell receptor beta chains were all read from a single sample in a study of technical replicates of blood from a few donors. Profiled with immunoSEQ multiplex PCR; TCRdb holds only in-frame clones, not every one. The data hold some 60,000 clones, with around nine tenths observed a single time. The sample consisted of PBMCs. These receptors were taken from a human donor in good health. Some clones in this sample may be carry-over from other donors' samples.

This sequence joins TRBV7-2 and TRBJ2-5; D unresolved. Trimming took 5 bases from V and 5 from J, leaving 15 bases between them. This CDR3 spans 14 amino acids. Germline V gene lookup returns CDR1 SGHTA and CDR2 FQGNSA. DNA of the CDR3: TGTGCCAGCAGCCCCAACCTAGTTTCCGAGACCCAGTACTTC. It yields the protein CASSPNLVSETQYF.

This chain connects TRBV4-2 to TRBJ2-7, with 10 bases that match TRBD2. The germline V gene has CDR1 LGHNA and CDR2 YNFKEQ. With 4 bases clipped from V and 2 bases from J, the junction kept 14 bases outside the gene matches. This CDR3 region has 18 residues. The CDR3 spells CASSLGGVASGGTYEQYF. The CDR3, as DNA: TGTGCCAGCAGCCTGGGGGGGGTGGCTAGCGGGGGAACCTACGAGCAGTACTTC.

This chain connects TRBV30 to TRBJ2-7, with D perhaps TRBD1 (5 bases). Germline-derived CDR1 and CDR2 are GTSNPN and SVGIG (reference sequence). V lost 0 bases and J 6 bases, leaving 9 bases between the germline ends. The CDR3 spans 12 residues. The CDR3 reads CAWSVGDSEQYF. DNA for the CDR3: TGTGCCTGGAGTGTAGGGGATAGCGAGCAGTACTTC.

This chain uses TRBV7-3 with TRBJ2-1, with 8 bases aligning to TRBD1. From germline, CDR1 is SGHTA and CDR2 FQGTGA. The trim removed 5 bases at V and 4 bases at J, leaving 10 bases unmatched. The CDR3 is 16 amino acids. CDR3 in amino acids: CASSPASGGGYNEQFF. The CDR3, as DNA: TGTGCCAGCAGCCCCGCTTCAGGGGGCGGTTACAATGAGCAGTTCTTC.

J is TRBJ2-7 and V is TRBV6-5; D not certain. The V end was cut by 7 bases, the J end by 4 bases, with 14 bases between. Germline lookup yields CDR1 MNHEY and CDR2 SVGAGI. The CDR3 is 13 residues long. The CDR3 DNA reads TGTGCCAGCACCAAGTCGCCTCGGTACGAGCAGTACTTC. The encoded protein is CASTKSPRYEQYF.

This chain joins TRBV2 and TRBJ2-7; the D is unclear. CDR3 size: 13 residues. Germline values: CDR1 SNHLY, CDR2 FYNNEI. Trimming took off 10 bases at V and 6 bases at J, with 19 bases between the two ends. The CDR3 spells CATVLTLSGEQYF. The CDR3 bases are TGTGCCACGGTTCTCACCCTATCCGGCGAGCAGTACTTC.

Only a few counts were recorded for this clone. The V call is TRBV5-4, the J call TRBJ1-1; TRBD1 is a possible D gene (5 bases). This CDR3 region has 14 residues. Trimming took 0 bases from V and 5 from J, leaving 11 bases between them. Looked up from germline, CDR1 is SGHNT and CDR2 is YYREEE (reference sequence). The DNA of the CDR3 is TGTGCCAGCAGCTTGGAAGTGGGGCTTACTGAAGCTTTCTTT. Protein: CASSLEVGLTEAFF.

This rearrangement joins TRBV7-9 to TRBJ2-1; maybe TRBD1 (6 bases). This CDR3 is 14 amino acids long. V lost 5 bases and J 6 bases, leaving 14 bases between the germline ends. CDR1 is SEHNR, CDR2 FQNEAQ, per germline (reference sequence). CDR3 nucleotide sequence: TGTGCCAGCAGCCCATACAGGGAAAGCAATGAGCAGTTCTTC. The encoded protein is CASSPYRESNEQFF.